A single sample gave rise to the 17 T cell receptor beta chains below, sequenced in a study of technical replicates of blood from a handful of donors. The data were produced by immunoSEQ multiplex PCR, yet TCRdb's version contains in-frame clones alone and is incomplete. The sample holds around 61,000 clones, roughly 86% seen once. The sample consisted of PBMCs. Receptors were obtained from a human donor in good health. Some clones in this sample may be carry-over from other donors' samples.

Note on this clone: Relative to the germline gene, one junction end is altered; a read error may explain this. The chain recombines TRBV7-2 with TRBJ1-2, with 10 bases aligning to TRBD1. Germline-derived CDR1 and CDR2 are SGHTA and FQGNSA. The length of the CDR3 is 13 residues. CDR3 protein: CASSLWETGGLRF. Written as DNA, the CDR3 is TGTGCCAGCAGCTTATGGGAGACAGGGGGCCTGAGGTTC.

V gene TRBV11-3 combines with J gene TRBJ2-3; no definite D call. Per the germline V gene, CDR1 is SGHNT and CDR2 is YENEEA. V lost 2 bases to trimming and J lost 6 bases, with 9 bases between them. This CDR3 spans 13 amino acids. The CDR3: CASSLRSGDTQYF. The CDR3 region has the DNA TGTGCCAGCAGCTTAAGGAGTGGTGATACGCAGTATTTT.

V is TRBV30 and J is TRBJ1-4; D may be TRBD1 (6 bases). The CDR3 is 16 residues long. The germline V gene encodes CDR1 GTSNPN and CDR2 SVGIG (reference sequence). Trimming left V 2 bases short and J 10 bases short, with 23 bases between. CDR3 sequence: CAWSSKGSGVIGKLFF. In nucleotides, the CDR3 is TGTGCCTGGAGTTCCAAAGGGTCAGGGGTTATCGGAAAACTGTTTTTT. The full variable domain, in which reference TRBV30 and TRBJ1-4 provide the parts outside the CDR3, is SQTIHQWPATLVQPVGSPLSLECTVEGTSNPNLYWYRQAAGRGLQLLFYSVGIGQISSEVPQNLSASRPQDRQFILSSKKLLLSDSGFYLCAWSSKGSGVIGKLFFGSGTQLSVL.

The rearrangement joins TRBV18 to TRBJ2-5, with 8 bases aligning to TRBD1. The CDR3 contains 14 residues. V was clipped by 6 bases and J by 5 bases; unmatched bases: 8. Germline V gives CDR1 KGHSH, CDR2 LQKENI. The CDR3 here is CASSQFRGQETQYF. The CDR3 DNA reads as TGTGCCAGCTCCCAATTCAGGGGGCAGGAGACCCAGTACTTC.

The chain couples TRBV10-3 to TRBJ2-3, with TRBD2 identical over 8 bases. J lost 1 base, V lost 9 bases, and 9 bases had no gene match. The CDR3 spans 15 residues. In germline, CDR1 is ENHRY, CDR2 SYGVKD. The CDR3 coding sequence is TGTGCCATGGATACCGGAGCGGGAGGCACAGATACGCAGTATTTT. Encoded protein: CAMDTGAGGTDTQYF.

The sample holds a few counts of this clone. The chain links TRBV7-9 to TRBJ2-7, with D hard to call. The V gene's germline CDR1 is SEHNR and CDR2 FQNEAQ (reference sequence). The CDR3 totals 16 residues. V gave up 3 bases and J gave up 5 bases, with 20 bases separating them. DNA for the CDR3: TGTGCCAGCAGCTTGGGTCAGAGGCAACTCCTGGACGAGCAGTACTTC. Its protein product is CASSLGQRQLLDEQYF.

The rearrangement joins TRBV7-3 to TRBJ1-2; D perhaps matches TRBD1 (5 bases). This CDR3 comprises 13 residues. Trimming removed 2 bases at V and 4 bases at J, with 8 bases between. The V gene's germline CDR1 is SGHTA and CDR2 FQGTGA. This CDR3 reads CASSLGGGYGYTF. The CDR3 nucleotides are TGTGCCAGCAGCTTAGGGGGGGGCTATGGCTACACCTTC. Complete variable domain (other parts from reference TRBV7-3 and TRBJ1-2): GAGVSQTPSNKVTEKGKYVELRCDPISGHTALYWYRQSLGQGPEFLIYFQGTGAADDSGLPNDRFFAVRPEGSVSTLKIQRTERGDSAVYLCASSLGGGYGYTFGSGTRLTVV.

Concerning this clone: Other nucleotide sequences from this sample produce the same CDR3. The chain uses TRBV18 and TRBJ2-5; D is ambiguous. The CDR3 length is 12 residues. The germline CDR1 and CDR2 sequences are KGHSH and LQKENI. Between the trimmed V and J ends, which lost 3 bases and 1 base, there was a span of 3 bases. The CDR3: CASSPSQETQYF. For the CDR3, the DNA is TGTGCCAGCTCACCCTCCCAAGAGACCCAGTACTTC. The full variable domain, rest sourced from reference TRBV18 and TRBJ2-5, is NAGVMQNPRHLVRRRGQEARLRCSPMKGHSHVYWYRQLPEEGLKFMVYLQKENIIDESGMPKERFSAEFPKEGPSILRIQQVVRGDSAAYFCASSPSQETQYFGPGTRLLVL.

J is TRBJ1-4 and V is TRBV25-1; the match to TRBD1 covers 8 bases. Per the germline V gene, CDR1 is MGHDK and CDR2 is SYGVNS. The CDR3 covers 16 residues. The junction had 11 bases not matched to a gene; V was cut back by 6 bases and J by 5 bases. The DNA of the CDR3 is TGTGCCAGCAGGGGGAATGGTTGGGACAGGAATGAAAAACTGTTTTTT. Translated, it gives CASRGNGWDRNEKLFF.

This clone was picked up one time. V gene TRBV4-1 combines with J gene TRBJ2-3; 13 nucleotides match TRBD2. Germline V gene sequence: CDR1 MGHRA, CDR2 YSYEKL. The CDR3 has 15 residues. The trim removed 5 bases at V and 6 bases at J, leaving 5 bases unmatched. CDR3 protein: CASSYTSGGADTQYF. For the CDR3, the DNA is TGCGCCAGCAGCTATACTAGCGGGGGGGCCGATACGCAGTATTTT.

The chain is built from TRBV21-1 and TRBJ2-2; the DNA was not used to check the table's D call, TRBD2. TRBV21-1 is annotated as a pseudogene. CDR3 length: 18 residues. The CDR3 reads CASSGGTSGRPNTGELFF. The CDR3 DNA is TGTGCCAGCAGCGGCGGGACTAGCGGGAGGCCGAACACCGGGGAGCTGTTTTTT.

This chain joins TRBV7-9 and TRBJ1-1; D ambiguous. Trimming shortened V by 2 bases and J by 6 bases, and 7 bases separated the two germline ends. CDR1 and CDR2 (germline): SEHNR, FQNEAQ (reference sequence). This CDR3 is built from 12 residues. CDR3 region: CASSLNTPEAFF. The CDR3, as DNA: TGTGCCAGCAGCTTAAACACGCCTGAAGCTTTCTTT.

This clone was seen a few times. The chain employs TRBV7-9 and TRBJ1-1; D is perhaps TRBD1 (5 bases). Germline V gene lookup returns CDR1 SEHNR and CDR2 FQNEAQ (reference sequence). The CDR3 is 14 amino acids. The V gene lost 2 bases and the J gene lost 6 bases, with 13 bases spanning the gap. CDR3 in amino acids: CASSLLRVRAEAFF. DNA for the CDR3: TGTGCCAGCAGCTTATTACGGGTCAGGGCTGAAGCTTTCTTT.

The chain is built from TRBV6-5 and TRBJ2-4; D is undetermined. Germline V lookup: CDR1 MNHEY, CDR2 SVGAGI. There are 13 residues in the CDR3. V was clipped by 0 bases and J by 7 bases, with 7 bases between them. This CDR3 reads CASSYSPGNIQYF. In DNA, the CDR3 is TGTGCCAGCAGTTACTCGCCCGGGAACATTCAGTACTTC.

The chain is built from TRBV5-1 and TRBJ2-3; maybe TRBD2 (5 bases). V dropped 0 bases and J dropped 1 base, with 9 bases sitting between them. CDR1 SGHRS and CDR2 YFSETQ come from the germline V gene. The CDR3 sequence is 15 residues long. This chain's CDR3 is CASSLEGVGTDTQYF. DNA for the CDR3: TGCGCCAGCAGCTTGGAGGGAGTAGGCACAGATACGCAGTATTTT.

The CDR3 coding sequence is TGTGCCAGCAGCTTACAGGGGGCTGGGGAGACCCAGTACTTC. Translation gives CASSLQGAGETQYF. The V call is TRBV5-6, the J call TRBJ2-5; TRBD1 matches at 9 bases. CDR3 length: 14 amino acids. Per germline, CDR1 SGHDT and CDR2 YYEEEE. V gave up 2 bases and J gave up 5 bases; unmatched junction bases: 4.

The rearrangement links TRBV7-2 to TRBJ1-5; 9 nucleotides line up with TRBD1. V shed 4 bases, J shed 1 base, and the junction held 5 bases outside the gene matches. CDR1 is SGHTA, CDR2 FQGNSA, per germline. This CDR3 spans 16 amino acids. Here the CDR3 DNA reads TGTGCCAGCAGCTCCTCGACAGGGGGAAGCAATCAGCCCCAGCATTTT. Protein product: CASSSSTGGSNQPQHF.